This record looks at one T cell receptor beta chain sequence and its context. These data belong to a study of cytomegalovirus exposure and HLA in healthy donors. V was pared by 0 bases and J by 8 bases, with 5 bases between. This CDR3 spans 12 amino acids. CDR1 is SGHVS, CDR2 FQNEAQ, per germline. Here immunoSEQ multiplex PCR was the method, and the copy in TCRdb shows in-frame clones only, minus some. The sample yields under 250,000 clones, roughly 77% seen once. The chain combines TRBV7-8 with TRBJ2-1; tentative D call: TRBD2 (5 bases). The source of this sequence is a young woman in good health and CMV-seronegative. Sequencing was performed on PBMCs. The chain's CDR3 is CASSLARDEQFF. CDR3 in DNA: TGTGCCAGCAGCTTAGCGAGGGATGAGCAGTTCTTC.